This is a list of T cell receptor beta chains from one sample in a study of T cells in Graves' hyperthyroidism and ophthalmopathy. TCRdb independently ran MiXCR on the multiplex PCR reads; one entry per CDR3 protein. The data show 450,000 to 700,000 distinct CDR3 sequences, more than 45% seen once. Sequenced: peripheral blood or thyroid tissue (not recorded which). The receptor set was obtained from an adult woman with Graves' disease, either hyperthyroidism or ophthalmopathy (not recorded which). Both conserved end residues are part of each CDR3. Fields, in order: CDR3 DNA, CDR3 protein, V gene, J gene, D gene, clone size. D genes are given only for firm matches. Rows may omit the clone size; those that give it use once, few, many or a size class.

TGTGCCAGCAGTCCCGGACCACAGAGTTGGACAGAGACCCAGTACTTC,CASSPGPQSWTETQYF,TRBV5-5,TRBJ2-5,-,many
TGTGCCAGTACCTACGACAGGGCAAATGGAAACACCATATATTTT,CASTYDRANGNTIYF,TRBV19,TRBJ1-3,TRBD1,-
TGCGCCAGCAGCTTCTTAGCGGGAACGAACACCGGGGAGCTGTTTTTT,CASSFLAGTNTGELFF,TRBV5-1,TRBJ2-2,TRBD2,-
TGTGCCAGCCAGACTAGCGGCACCTACGAGCAGTACTTC,CASQTSGTYEQYF,TRBV28,TRBJ2-7,TRBD2,few
TGTGCCAGCGAGACAGAACTGAACACTGAAGCTTTCTTT,CASETELNTEAFF,TRBV7-9,TRBJ1-1,-,many
TGTGCCAGCAGCTTTGGGGAGGAAACTGAAGCTTTCTTT,CASSFGEETEAFF,TRBV5-4,TRBJ1-1,-,once
TGTGCCAGCAGCGGAGTGGGGGGCGGGGAAGAGACCCAGTACTTC,CASSGVGGGEETQYF,TRBV11-2,TRBJ2-5,-,many
TGTGCCAGCAGCCAGATTTACAGGGGACGTCAGCCCCAGCATTTT,CASSQIYRGRQPQHF,TRBV7-2,TRBJ1-5,TRBD1,many
TGTGCCGTCGCCGCCCGGGACAGGGTTGAGCCCCAGCAGTACTTC,CAVAARDRVEPQQYF,TRBV7-2,TRBJ2-7,TRBD1,-
TGCAGCGGCTTACACCTTGGGGGCTTGGAGACCCAGTACTTC,CSGLHLGGLETQYF,TRBV29-1,TRBJ2-5,-,-
TGTGCCAGCAGTGAGGGGGGGACCCTCCACTTT,CASSEGGTLHF,TRBV2,TRBJ1-6,-,-
TGTGCCAGCACACTCGGACTTACTAATGAAAAACTGTTTTTT,CASTLGLTNEKLFF,TRBV2,TRBJ1-4,-,many
TGTGCCAGCGGCTGGGGTCGGGGTCAGCCCCAGCATTTT,CASGWGRGQPQHF,TRBV11-2,TRBJ1-5,-,many
TGTGCCATCAGCTTTCAGATAGCGGGGGAAGAGACCCAGTACTTC,CAISFQIAGEETQYF,TRBV7-2,TRBJ2-5,TRBD2,-
TGCAGTGCCCAAGACGAAATCCAGCGAGGCTACACCTTC,CSAQDEIQRGYTF,TRBV20-1,TRBJ1-2,-,-
TGTGCCAGCAGTCCTCGTGGGACAGACTATGGCTACACCTTC,CASSPRGTDYGYTF,TRBV6-5,TRBJ1-2,TRBD1,many
TGCAGTGCTAGAGGCTCGGCAGGGGGAGTAGAGACCCAGCATTTT,CSARGSAGGVETQHF,TRBV20-1,TRBJ1-5,TRBD1,-
TGTGCCGCCGGGAGTCGTACCGGGGAGCTGTTTTTT,CAAGSRTGELFF,TRBV2,TRBJ2-2,-,once
TGTGCCAGCAGTCCAACAGGGTTAGCGAACTATGGCTACACCTTC,CASSPTGLANYGYTF,TRBV12-3/TRBV12-4,TRBJ1-2,-,-
TGTGCCAGCAGCTTAGAGGTTGGGGGTTTGAGCAATCAGCCCCAGCATTTT,CASSLEVGGLSNQPQHF,TRBV7-6,TRBJ1-5,-,many
TGTGCCAGTAAGAACGGAGTGGGGGCATACACCGGGGAGCTGTTTTTT,CASKNGVGAYTGELFF,TRBV19,TRBJ2-2,-,many
TGTGCCACCAGTGATTCTCGCAGGGGCCAAGAGACCCAGTACTTC,CATSDSRRGQETQYF,TRBV24-1,TRBJ2-5,-,few